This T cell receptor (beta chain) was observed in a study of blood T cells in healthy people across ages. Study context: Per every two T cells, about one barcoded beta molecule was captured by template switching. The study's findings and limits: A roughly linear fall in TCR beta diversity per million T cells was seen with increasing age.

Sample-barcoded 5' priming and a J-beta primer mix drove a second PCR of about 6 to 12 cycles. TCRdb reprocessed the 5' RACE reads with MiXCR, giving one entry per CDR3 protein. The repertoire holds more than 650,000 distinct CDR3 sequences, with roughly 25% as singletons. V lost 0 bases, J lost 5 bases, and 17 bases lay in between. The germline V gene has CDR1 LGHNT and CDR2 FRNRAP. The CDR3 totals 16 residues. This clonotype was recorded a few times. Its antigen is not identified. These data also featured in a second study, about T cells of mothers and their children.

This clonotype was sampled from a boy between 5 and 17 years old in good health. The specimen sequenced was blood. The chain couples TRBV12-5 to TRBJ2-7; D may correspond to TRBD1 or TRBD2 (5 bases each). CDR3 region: CASGLVLFQGRHEQYF. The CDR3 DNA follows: TGTGCTAGTGGTTTGGTACTTTTCCAGGGACGGCACGAGCAGTACTTC.